Reported below is one T cell receptor beta chain. Autoimmune disease history or systemic immunosuppression barred patients. The sample originates from a study of OX40 agonist ivuxolimab in advanced cancers. On the study more broadly: Checkpoint inhibitors had been given previously to approximately 41% of patients.

CDR3 length equals 14 residues. Trimming took 8 bases from V and 0 from J; bases not matched to a gene: 3. Germline V gene data show CDR1 as SNHLY and CDR2 as FYNNEI. The method was immunoSEQ multiplex PCR; TCRdb's version includes in-frame clones alone and lacks a portion of them. The sample holds approximately 43,000 clones; approximately 87% are singletons and the top ten take around 35%. The TCR comes from an adult with an advanced solid tumor such as melanoma, head and neck, liver or kidney cancer. The material was CD4+ or CD8+ T cells sorted from blood, obtained in a trial of the OX40 agonist ivuxolimab. The J gene is TRBJ2-1, the V gene TRBV2; 8 bases fit TRBD2. The CDR3 protein is CASCGGSSYNEQFF. In DNA form, the CDR3 reads TGTGCCAGCTGCGGGGGGAGCTCCTACAATGAGCAGTTCTTC.